The rows below give T cell receptor beta chains drawn from one sample of a study of CD8 T cells in ankylosing spondylitis. Via MiXCR, TCRdb re-called the 5' RACE reads, giving one row per CDR3 protein. The sample contains fewer than 200,000 distinct CDR3 sequences, around 18% of which appear only once. Sequencing was performed on blood, either unsorted or a sorted T cell fraction (not recorded which). All receptors derive from a male donor with ankylosing spondylitis or in good health (not recorded which). Each CDR3 is given with its conserved first and last residue.

J gene: TRBJ2-7
V gene: TRBV28
CDR3 protein: CASSMRGYEQYF

J gene: TRBJ1-4
V gene: TRBV27
CDR3 protein: CATSRGGHEKLFF

J gene: TRBJ1-1
V gene: TRBV5-5
CDR3 protein: CASSLAGQEDTEAFF

J gene: TRBJ2-5
V gene: TRBV3-1
CDR3 protein: CASSQDPRGETQYF

J gene: TRBJ2-5
V gene: TRBV7-2
CDR3 protein: CVSSMGQQETQYF

J gene: TRBJ1-2
V gene: TRBV24-1
CDR3 protein: CATSDTGSSYGYTF

J gene: TRBJ1-1
V gene: TRBV4-2
CDR3 protein: CASSQVGQMNTEAFF

J gene: TRBJ2-1
V gene: TRBV19
CDR3 protein: CASSKSRGLSYNEQFF

J gene: TRBJ2-7
V gene: TRBV20-1
CDR3 protein: CSASGGNYDEQYF

J gene: TRBJ2-6
V gene: TRBV5-1
CDR3 protein: CASSFTRQGAAGANVLTF